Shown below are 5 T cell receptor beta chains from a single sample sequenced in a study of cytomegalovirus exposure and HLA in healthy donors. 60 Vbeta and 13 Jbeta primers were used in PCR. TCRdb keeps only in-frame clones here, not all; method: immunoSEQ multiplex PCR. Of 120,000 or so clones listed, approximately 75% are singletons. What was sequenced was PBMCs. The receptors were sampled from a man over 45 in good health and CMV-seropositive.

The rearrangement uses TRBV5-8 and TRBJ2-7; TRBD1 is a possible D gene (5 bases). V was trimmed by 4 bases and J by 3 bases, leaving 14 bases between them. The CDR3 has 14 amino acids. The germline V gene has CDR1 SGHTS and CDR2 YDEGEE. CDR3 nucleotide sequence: TGTGCCAGCAGCAACAGGAACCACGGCTACGAGCAGTACTTC. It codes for CASSNRNHGYEQYF. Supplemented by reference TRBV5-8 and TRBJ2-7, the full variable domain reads EAGVTQSPTHLIKTRGQQATLRCSPISGHTSVYWYQQALGLGLQFLLWYDEGEERNRGNFPPRFSGRQFPNYSSELNVNALELEDSALYLCASSNRNHGYEQYFGPGTRLTVT.

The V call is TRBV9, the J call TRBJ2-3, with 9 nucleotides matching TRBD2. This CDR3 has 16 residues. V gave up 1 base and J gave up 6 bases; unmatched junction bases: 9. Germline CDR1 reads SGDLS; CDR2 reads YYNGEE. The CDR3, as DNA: TGTGCCAGCAGCGTATCGGCGGGAGGGACTGGGGATACGCAGTATTTT. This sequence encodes CASSVSAGGTGDTQYF.

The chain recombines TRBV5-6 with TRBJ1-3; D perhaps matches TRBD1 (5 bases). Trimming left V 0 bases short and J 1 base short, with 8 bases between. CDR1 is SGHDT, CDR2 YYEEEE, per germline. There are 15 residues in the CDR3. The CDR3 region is CASSLAQGSGNTIYF. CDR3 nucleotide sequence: TGTGCCAGCAGCTTGGCCCAGGGTTCTGGAAACACCATATATTTT.

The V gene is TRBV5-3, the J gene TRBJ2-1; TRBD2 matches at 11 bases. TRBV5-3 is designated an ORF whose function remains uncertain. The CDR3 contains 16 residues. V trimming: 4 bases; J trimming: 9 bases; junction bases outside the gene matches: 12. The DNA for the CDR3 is TGTGCCAGAAGCGAGCTTAGCGGGGGGGCGGAATGTGAGCAGTTCTTC. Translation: CARSELSGGAECEQFF.

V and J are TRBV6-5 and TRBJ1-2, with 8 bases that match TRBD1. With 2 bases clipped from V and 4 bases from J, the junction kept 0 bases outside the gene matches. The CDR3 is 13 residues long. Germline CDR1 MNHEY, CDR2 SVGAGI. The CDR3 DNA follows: TGTGCCAGCAGTTACACAGGGGGCTATGGCTACACCTTC. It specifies CASSYTGGYGYTF.